This T cell receptor (beta chain) was recovered during a study of blood T cell repertoires in COVID-19. The repertoire was sequenced with immunoSEQ multiplex PCR; TCRdb's copy has only in-frame clones and lacks some. The data show approximately 500,000 clones, around nine tenths seen once. The V gene's germline CDR1 is KGHSH and CDR2 LQKENI. The CDR3 is made up of 15 amino acids. Trimming pared 2 bases from V and 5 bases from J, leaving 15 bases between. This TCR came from a woman aged 40 to 50 who had recovered from COVID-19. The chain couples TRBV18 to TRBJ1-1, with D possibly TRBD1 on 6 matching bases. The specimen sequenced was PBMCs or T cells enriched from blood (not recorded which). The CDR3 coding sequence is TGTGCCAGCTCACCATTGACAGGATCAGGAACTGAAGCTTTCTTT. Amino acid sequence: CASSPLTGSGTEAFF. The variable domain in full, completed from reference TRBV18 and TRBJ1-1, reads NAGVMQNPRHLVRRRGQEARLRCSPMKGHSHVYWYRQLPEEGLKFMVYLQKENIIDESGMPKERFSAEFPKEGPSILRIQQVVRGDSAAYFCASSPLTGSGTEAFFGQGTRLTVV.